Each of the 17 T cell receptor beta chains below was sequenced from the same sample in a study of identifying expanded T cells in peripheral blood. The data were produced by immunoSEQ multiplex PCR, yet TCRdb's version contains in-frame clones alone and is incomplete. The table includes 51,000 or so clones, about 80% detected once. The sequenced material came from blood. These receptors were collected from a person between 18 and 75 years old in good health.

The CDR3 DNA follows: TGTGCCAGCAGCTTAGAGATGGGTCAGCCCCAGCATTTT. It codes for CASSLEMGQPQHF. The chain links TRBV11-2 to TRBJ1-5; no reliable D call. The CDR3 length is 13 residues. Trimming stripped 0 bases from V and 6 bases from J, with 6 bases between. Germline values: CDR1 SGHAT, CDR2 FQNNGV.

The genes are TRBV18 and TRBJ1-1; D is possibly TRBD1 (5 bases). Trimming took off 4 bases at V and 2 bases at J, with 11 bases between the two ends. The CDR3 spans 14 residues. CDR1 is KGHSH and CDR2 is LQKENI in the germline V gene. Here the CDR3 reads CASSLNRINTEAFF. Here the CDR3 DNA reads TGTGCCAGCTCACTAAACAGGATAAACACTGAAGCTTTCTTT.

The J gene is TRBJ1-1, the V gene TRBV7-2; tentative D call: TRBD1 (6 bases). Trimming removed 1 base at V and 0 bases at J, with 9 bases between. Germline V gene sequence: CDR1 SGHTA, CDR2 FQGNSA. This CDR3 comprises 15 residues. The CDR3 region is CASSLGPGVNTEAFF. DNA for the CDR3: TGTGCCAGCAGCTTAGGTCCAGGGGTGAACACTGAAGCTTTCTTT.

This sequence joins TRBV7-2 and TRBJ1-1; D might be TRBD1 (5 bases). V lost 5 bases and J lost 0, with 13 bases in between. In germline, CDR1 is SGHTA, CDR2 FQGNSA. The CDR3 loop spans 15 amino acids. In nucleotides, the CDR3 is TGTGCCAGCAGCCTGTCGTCGGGGCTGAACACTGAAGCTTTCTTT. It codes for CASSLSSGLNTEAFF.

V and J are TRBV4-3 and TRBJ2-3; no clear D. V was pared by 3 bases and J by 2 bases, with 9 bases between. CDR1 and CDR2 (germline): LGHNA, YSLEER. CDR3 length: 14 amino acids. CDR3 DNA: TGCGCCAGCAGCCACCTACCATCCACAGATACGCAGTATTTT. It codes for CASSHLPSTDTQYF.

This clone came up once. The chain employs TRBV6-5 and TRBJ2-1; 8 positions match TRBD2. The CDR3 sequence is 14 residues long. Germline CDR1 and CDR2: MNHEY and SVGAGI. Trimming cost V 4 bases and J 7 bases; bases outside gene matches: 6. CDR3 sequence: CASSSTGGWNEQFF. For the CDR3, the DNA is TGTGCCAGCAGTTCTACGGGAGGGTGGAATGAGCAGTTCTTC.

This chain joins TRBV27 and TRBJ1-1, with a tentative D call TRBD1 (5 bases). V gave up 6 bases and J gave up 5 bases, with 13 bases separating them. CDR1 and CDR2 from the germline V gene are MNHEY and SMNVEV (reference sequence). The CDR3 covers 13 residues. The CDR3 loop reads CASRGSGKTEAFF. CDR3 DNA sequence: TGTGCCAGCAGAGGTTCAGGGAAAACTGAAGCTTTCTTT.

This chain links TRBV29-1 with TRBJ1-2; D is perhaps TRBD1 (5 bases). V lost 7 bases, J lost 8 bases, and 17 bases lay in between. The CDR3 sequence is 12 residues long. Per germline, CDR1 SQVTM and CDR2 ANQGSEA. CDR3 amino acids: CSADSGPGGYTF. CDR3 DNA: TGCAGCGCTGATTCGGGGCCGGGCGGCTACACCTTC.

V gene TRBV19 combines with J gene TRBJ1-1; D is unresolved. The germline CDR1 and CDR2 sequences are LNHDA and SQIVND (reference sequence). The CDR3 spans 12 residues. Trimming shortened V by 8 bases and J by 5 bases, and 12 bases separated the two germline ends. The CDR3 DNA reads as TGTGCCAGTTCGGACGGTGGGACTGAAGCTTTCTTT. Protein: CASSDGGTEAFF.

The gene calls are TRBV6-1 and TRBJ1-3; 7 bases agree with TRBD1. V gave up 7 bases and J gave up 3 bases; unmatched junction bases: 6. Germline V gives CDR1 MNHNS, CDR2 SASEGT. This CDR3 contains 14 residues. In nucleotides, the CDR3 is TGTGCCAGCATCCTCGACAGGGATGGAAACACCATATATTTT. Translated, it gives CASILDRDGNTIYF.

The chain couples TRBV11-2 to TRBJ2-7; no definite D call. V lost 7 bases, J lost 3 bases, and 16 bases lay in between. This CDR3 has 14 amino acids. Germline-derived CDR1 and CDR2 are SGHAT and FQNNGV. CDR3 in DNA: TGTGCCAGCACCCTCGCGCAGATGAGCTACGAGCAGTACTTC. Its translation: CASTLAQMSYEQYF. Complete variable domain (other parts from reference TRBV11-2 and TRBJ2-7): EAGVAQSPRYKIIEKRQSVAFWCNPISGHATLYWYQQILGQGPKLLIQFQNNGVVDDSQLPKDRFSAERLKGVDSTLKIQPAKLEDSAVYLCASTLAQMSYEQYFGPGTRLTVT.

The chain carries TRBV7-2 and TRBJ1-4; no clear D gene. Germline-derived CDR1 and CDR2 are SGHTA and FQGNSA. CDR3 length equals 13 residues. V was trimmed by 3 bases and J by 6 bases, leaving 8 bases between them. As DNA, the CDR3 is TGTGCCAGCAGCTTGGGATTGGATGAAAAACTGTTTTTT. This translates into CASSLGLDEKLFF. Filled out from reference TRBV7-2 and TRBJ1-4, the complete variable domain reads GAGVSQSPSNKVTEKGKDVELRCDPISGHTALYWYRQSLGQGLEFLIYFQGNSAPDKSGLPSDRFSAERTGGSVSTLTIQRTQQEDSAVYLCASSLGLDEKLFFGSGTQLSVL.

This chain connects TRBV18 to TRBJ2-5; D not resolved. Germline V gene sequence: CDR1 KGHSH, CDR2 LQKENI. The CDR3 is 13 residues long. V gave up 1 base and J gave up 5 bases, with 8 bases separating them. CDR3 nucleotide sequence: TGTGCCAGCTCACCACAAACTGGGGAGACCCAGTACTTC. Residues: CASSPQTGETQYF.

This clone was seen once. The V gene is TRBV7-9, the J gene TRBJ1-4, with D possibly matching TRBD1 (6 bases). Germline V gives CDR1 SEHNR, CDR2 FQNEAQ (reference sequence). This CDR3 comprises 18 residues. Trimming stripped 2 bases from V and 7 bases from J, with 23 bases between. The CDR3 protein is CASSLSYYRAEGGEKLFF. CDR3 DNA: TGTGCCAGCAGCTTAAGTTATTACCGGGCCGAAGGGGGTGAAAAACTGTTTTTT.

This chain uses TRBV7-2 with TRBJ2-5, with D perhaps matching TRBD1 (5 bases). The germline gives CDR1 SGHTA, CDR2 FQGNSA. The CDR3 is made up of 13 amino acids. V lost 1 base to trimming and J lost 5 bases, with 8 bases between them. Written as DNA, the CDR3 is TGTGCCAGCAGCTTAGGACAGACGGAGACCCAGTACTTC. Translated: CASSLGQTETQYF. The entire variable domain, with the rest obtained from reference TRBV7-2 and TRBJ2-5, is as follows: GAGVSQSPSNKVTEKGKDVELRCDPISGHTALYWYRQSLGQGLEFLIYFQGNSAPDKSGLPSDRFSAERTGGSVSTLTIQRTQQEDSAVYLCASSLGQTETQYFGPGTRLLVL.

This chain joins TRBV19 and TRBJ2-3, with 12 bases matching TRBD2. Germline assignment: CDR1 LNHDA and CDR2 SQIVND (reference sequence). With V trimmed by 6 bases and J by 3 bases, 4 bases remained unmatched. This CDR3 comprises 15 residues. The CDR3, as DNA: TGTGCCAGTAGATCGACTAGCGGGAGTACAGATACGCAGTATTTT. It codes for CASRSTSGSTDTQYF.

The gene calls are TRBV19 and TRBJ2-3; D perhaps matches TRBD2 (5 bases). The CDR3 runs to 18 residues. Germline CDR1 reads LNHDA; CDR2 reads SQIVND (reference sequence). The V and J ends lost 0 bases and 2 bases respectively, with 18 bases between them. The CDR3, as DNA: TGTGCCAGTAGTATAGATCGGGGAGCAATATCATCCACAGATACGCAGTATTTT. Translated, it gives CASSIDRGAISSTDTQYF.